This T cell receptor (beta chain) emerged from a study of cytomegalovirus exposure and HLA in healthy donors. Study-wide background: The use of the same platform for the 90 to 150 validation repertoires and the 600 to 700 first-cohort repertoires was reported by a later analysis. Whole-study findings and limits: The study flagged around 150 TCR beta chains as cytomegalovirus-associated. The tendency of first-cohort TCR clusters to co-occur in the 120 or so validation repertoires emerged from a later analysis. In vitro checks showed that a few CMV-associated chains really do target CMV antigens.

The table came from immunoSEQ multiplex PCR; TCRdb's copy has only in-frame clones and leaves some out. Seen here are 150,000 to 180,000 clones, less than 90% observed once, and the top ten hold around 20%. V shed 11 bases, J shed 3 bases, and the junction held 15 bases outside the gene matches. CDR1 and CDR2 from the germline V gene are MNHEY and SVGAGI. The CDR3 is 15 residues long. This clone turned up a few times. Its antigen remains unidentified. The sequencing input was PBMCs. The receptor was isolated from a man aged 18-30 years in good health and CMV-seropositive. This rearrangement joins TRBV6-5 to TRBJ1-1, with TRBD1 matching 7 bases. CDR3 DNA: TGTGCCTGCCGAATAGTAGGTACAGGGGACACTGAAGCTTTCTTT. The encoded protein is CACRIVGTGDTEAFF.